This T cell receptor (beta chain) emerged from a study of CD8 T cells in Susac syndrome. The CDR3 has 13 amino acids. Germline V gene data show CDR1 as DFQATT and CDR2 as SNEGSKA (reference sequence). V shed 4 bases and J shed 4 bases, with 13 bases lying between them. CD8+ and CD4+ blood T cells underwent TCR beta sequencing. Negative magnetic isolation gave CD8+ and CD4+ cells; FACS enriched CD8+ TEMRA. RNA, at about 0.45 to 1 ug, was reverse transcribed with random hexamers. TCRdb processed the immunoSEQ multiplex PCR reads anew with MiXCR; each CDR3 protein has one entry. The sample has around 300,000 distinct CDR3 sequences; around 91% are singletons.

J is TRBJ1-2 and V is TRBV20-1; no clear D gene. The sequence was collected from a human donor with multiple sclerosis. The source material was CD8+ T cells from PBMCs. The CDR3 coding sequence is TGCAGTGCTAAGCTGTCCCCATCCTATGGCTACACCTTC. Residues: CSAKLSPSYGYTF.